This T cell receptor beta chain was recovered during a study of regulatory dendritic cells for organ transplantation. CD4+ or CD8+ T cells were sorted as naive CD45RA+ or memory CD45RO+. Study outcomes and limitations: The authors noted considerable between-person heterogeneity in alloreactive memory CD8+ cells. Naive T cells showed high diversity, memory cells less, memory CD8+ least.

Germline lookup yields CDR1 LGHNT and CDR2 FRNRAP. V was trimmed by 4 bases and J by 1 base, leaving 3 bases between them. The CDR3 spans 12 residues. Sequencing was performed with immunoSEQ multiplex PCR; in TCRdb, only in-frame clones are kept and a portion is missing. The top ten clones hold 0.055% to 0.08% of a sample with almost 35,000 clones, roughly nine tenths of them seen once. A remark on this clone: Its target is not known.

The chain is built from TRBV12-5 and TRBJ2-3; D is uncertain. This TCR came from a human donor in good health. Sequencing used naive CD4+ T cells from blood. The subset was: CD45RA+ naive T cells. Written as DNA, the CDR3 is TGTGCTAGTGGTTACGGCACAGATACGCAGTATTTT. Its translation: CASGYGTDTQYF.